The clone carrying this T cell receptor beta chain was recorded at least ten times. This sample is drawn from a study of T cells in Graves' hyperthyroidism and ophthalmopathy. Stable Graves' hyperthyroidism meant no ophthalmopathy progression within 18 months. It was 8.5 to 10 ml of fresh peripheral blood that supplied the PBMCs. Germline V CDR1 and CDR2: SGHNT, YYREEE (reference sequence). V lost 3 bases, J lost 2 bases, and 15 bases lay in between. There are 15 residues in the CDR3. The investigators amplified TCR beta CDR3 regions from RNA transcripts. Researchers ran a first-round RT-PCR on the TCR CDR3 using the HTBI primer set. TCRdb itself ran the multiplex PCR reads through MiXCR, one entry per CDR3 protein. The sample holds 650,000 to 700,000 distinct CDR3 sequences, around 15% seen once.

The V call is TRBV5-4, the J call TRBJ2-7; D is possibly TRBD2 (5 bases). The sequence derives from a man between 50 and 59 years old with Graves' hyperthyroidism. Sequencing used blood. The CDR3 is CASSSGRRPAYEQYF. As DNA, the CDR3 is TGTGCCAGCAGCTCCGGACGGAGGCCAGCCTACGAGCAGTACTTC.